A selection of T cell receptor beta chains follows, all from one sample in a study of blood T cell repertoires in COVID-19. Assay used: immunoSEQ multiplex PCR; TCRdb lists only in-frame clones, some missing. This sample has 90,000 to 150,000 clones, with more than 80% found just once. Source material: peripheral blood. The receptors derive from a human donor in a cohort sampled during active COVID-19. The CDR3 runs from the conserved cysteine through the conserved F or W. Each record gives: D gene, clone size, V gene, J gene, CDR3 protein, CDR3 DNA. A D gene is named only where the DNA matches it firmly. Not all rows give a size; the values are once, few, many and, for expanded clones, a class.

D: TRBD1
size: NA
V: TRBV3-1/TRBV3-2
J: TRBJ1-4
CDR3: CASSQRGTGSGEKLFF
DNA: TGTGCCAGCAGCCAAAGGGGGACAGGGAGTGGTGAAAAACTGTTTTTT

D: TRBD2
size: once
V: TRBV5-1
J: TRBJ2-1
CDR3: CASSQNSGGAGYNEQFF
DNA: TGCGCCAGCAGCCAAAATAGCGGGGGGGCCGGCTACAATGAGCAGTTCTTC

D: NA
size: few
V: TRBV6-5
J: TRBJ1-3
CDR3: CASSYGLDSGNTIYF
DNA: TGTGCCAGCAGTTACGGTTTAGACTCTGGAAACACCATATATTTT

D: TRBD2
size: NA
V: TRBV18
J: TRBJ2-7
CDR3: CASSPKSGGSGEQYF
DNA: TGTGCCAGCTCACCAAAGAGCGGGGGATCGGGGGAGCAGTACTTC

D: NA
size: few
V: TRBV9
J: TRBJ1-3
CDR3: CASSVTENSGNTIYF
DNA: TGTGCCAGCAGCGTAACCGAGAACTCTGGAAACACCATATATTTT

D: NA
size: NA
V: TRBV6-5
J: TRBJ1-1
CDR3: CASSQQRNTEAFF
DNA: TGTGCCAGCAGTCAACAGAGGAACACTGAAGCTTTCTTT

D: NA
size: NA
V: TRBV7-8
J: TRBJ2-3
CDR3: CASSTSTDTQYF
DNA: TGTGCCAGCAGCACAAGCACAGATACGCAGTATTTT

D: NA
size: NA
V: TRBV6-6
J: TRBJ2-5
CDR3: CASSYSSLPGETQYF
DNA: TGTGCCAGCAGTTACTCGTCCCTTCCGGGGGAGACCCAGTACTTC

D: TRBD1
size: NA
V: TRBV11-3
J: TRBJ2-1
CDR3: CASSQGTGGYNEQFF
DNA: TGTGCCAGCAGCCAGGGGACAGGGGGTTACAATGAGCAGTTCTTC

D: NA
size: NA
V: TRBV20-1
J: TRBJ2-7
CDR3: CSARVSYEQYF
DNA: TGCAGTGCTCGCGTAAGCTACGAGCAGTACTTC

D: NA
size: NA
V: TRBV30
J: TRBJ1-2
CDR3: CAWSAYGGRSGYTF
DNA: TGTGCCTGGAGTGCTTACGGGGGTAGGAGTGGCTACACCTTC

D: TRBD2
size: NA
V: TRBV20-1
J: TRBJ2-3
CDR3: CSASSASGFTDTQYF
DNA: TGCAGTGCTAGTTCGGCTAGCGGCTTCACAGATACGCAGTATTTT

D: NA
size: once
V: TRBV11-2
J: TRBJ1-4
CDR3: CASSLDRRGGKLFF
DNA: TGTGCCAGCAGCTTAGATCGGAGGGGTGGAAAACTGTTTTTT

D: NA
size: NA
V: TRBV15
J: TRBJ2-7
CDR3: CATSRGTGSYEQYF
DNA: TGTGCCACCAGCAGGGGCACAGGTTCCTACGAGCAGTACTTC

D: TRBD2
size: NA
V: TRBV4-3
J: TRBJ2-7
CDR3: CASSQGSSGRYYEQYF
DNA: TGCGCCAGCAGCCAAGGATCTAGCGGGAGATACTACGAGCAGTACTTC

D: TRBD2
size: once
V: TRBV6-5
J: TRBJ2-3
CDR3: CASSYTLAGAVDTQYF
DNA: TGTGCCAGCAGTTACACTCTAGCGGGGGCTGTAGATACGCAGTATTTT

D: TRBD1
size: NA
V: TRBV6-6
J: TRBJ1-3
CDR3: CASSPLGQFPLGNTIYF
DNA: TGTGCCAGCAGTCCGCTGGGACAGTTCCCTTTGGGAAACACCATATATTTT

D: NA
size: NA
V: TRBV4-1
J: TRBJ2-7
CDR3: CASSHLARTYEQYF
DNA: TGCGCCAGCAGCCACCTAGCCAGGACCTACGAGCAGTACTTC

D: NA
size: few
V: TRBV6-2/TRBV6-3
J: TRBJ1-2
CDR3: CASSYSAGNYGYTF
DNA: TGTGCCAGCAGTTACTCGGCAGGGAACTATGGCTACACCTTC

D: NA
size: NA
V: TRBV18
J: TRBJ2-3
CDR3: CASSVRRGGTDTQYF
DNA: TGTGCCAGCTCAGTCCGGCGGGGAGGAACAGATACGCAGTATTTT

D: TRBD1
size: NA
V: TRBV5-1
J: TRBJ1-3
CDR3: CASSLGLTGTDSGNTIYF
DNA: TGCGCCAGCAGCTTGGGTTTGACAGGGACTGACTCTGGAAACACCATATATTTT

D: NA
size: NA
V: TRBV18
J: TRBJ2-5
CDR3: CASSPPISEGETQYF
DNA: TGTGCCAGCTCACCACCCATATCGGAGGGCGAGACCCAGTACTTC

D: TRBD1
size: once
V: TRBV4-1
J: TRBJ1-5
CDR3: CASSHHPDRVRDQPQHF
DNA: TGCGCCAGCAGCCATCATCCGGACAGGGTAAGGGATCAGCCCCAGCATTTT

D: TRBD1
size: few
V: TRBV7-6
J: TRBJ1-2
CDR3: CASSPGGTGFPNYGYTF
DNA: TGTGCCAGCAGCCCGGGGGGGACAGGGTTCCCAAACTATGGCTACACCTTC

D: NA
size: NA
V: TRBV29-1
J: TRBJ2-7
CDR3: CSVGHGNLGEQYF
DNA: TGCAGCGTTGGGCACGGGAACCTGGGCGAGCAGTACTTC

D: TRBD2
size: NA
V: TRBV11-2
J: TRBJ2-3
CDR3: CASKSGTGTDTQYF
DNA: TGTGCCAGTAAAAGCGGGACGGGCACAGATACGCAGTATTTT

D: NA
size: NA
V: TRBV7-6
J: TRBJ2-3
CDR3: CASSSSDTQYF
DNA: TGTGCCAGCAGCTCGTCCGATACGCAGTATTTT

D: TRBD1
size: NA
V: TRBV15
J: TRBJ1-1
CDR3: CATNEGDRGRLLEAFF
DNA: TGTGCCACCAACGAGGGGGACAGGGGGCGCTTACTTGAAGCTTTCTTT

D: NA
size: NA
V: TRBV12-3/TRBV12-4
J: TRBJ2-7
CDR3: CASSLNTYEQYF
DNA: TGTGCCAGCAGTTTAAACACCTACGAGCAGTACTTC

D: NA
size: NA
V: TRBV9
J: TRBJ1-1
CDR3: CASSVYLGSEAFF
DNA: TGTGCCAGCAGCGTCTACCTCGGGTCTGAAGCTTTCTTT

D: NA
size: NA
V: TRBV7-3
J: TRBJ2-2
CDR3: CASPLISDYTGELFF
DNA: TGTGCCAGCCCTCTCATTTCGGACTACACCGGGGAGCTGTTTTTT

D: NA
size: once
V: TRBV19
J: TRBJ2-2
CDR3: CASSRNIGTPTGELFF
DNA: TGTGCCAGTAGTAGAAATATCGGGACACCTACCGGGGAGCTGTTTTTT

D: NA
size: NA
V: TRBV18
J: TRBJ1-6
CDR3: CASSQRDPGYNSPLHF
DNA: TGTGCCAGCTCACAACGGGATCCCGGTTATAATTCACCCCTCCACTTT

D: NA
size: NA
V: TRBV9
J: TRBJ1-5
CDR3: CASSVAPDQPQHF
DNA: TGTGCCAGCAGCGTAGCTCCCGATCAGCCCCAGCATTTT

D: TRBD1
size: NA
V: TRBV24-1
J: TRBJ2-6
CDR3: CAIQGQGVAGANVLTF
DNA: TGTGCCATCCAAGGACAGGGGGTGGCTGGGGCCAACGTCCTGACTTTC

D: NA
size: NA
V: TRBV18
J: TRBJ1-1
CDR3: CASSPNQNTEAFF
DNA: TGTGCCAGCTCACCAAATCAGAACACTGAAGCTTTCTTT

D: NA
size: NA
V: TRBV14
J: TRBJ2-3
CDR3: CASSQGRGNVGTDTQYF
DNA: TGTGCCAGCAGCCAAGGGCGGGGAAATGTGGGCACAGATACGCAGTATTTT

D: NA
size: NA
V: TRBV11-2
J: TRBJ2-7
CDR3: CASSSRTPYEQYF
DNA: TGTGCCAGCAGCTCACGGACACCATACGAGCAGTACTTC

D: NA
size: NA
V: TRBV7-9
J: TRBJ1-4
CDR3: CASSLVGQLNEKLFF
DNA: TGTGCCAGCAGCTTAGTAGGACAGCTTAATGAAAAACTGTTTTTT

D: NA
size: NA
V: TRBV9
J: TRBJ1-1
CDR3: CASGPQGPMNTEAFF
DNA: TGTGCCAGCGGCCCCCAGGGTCCCATGAACACTGAAGCTTTCTTT